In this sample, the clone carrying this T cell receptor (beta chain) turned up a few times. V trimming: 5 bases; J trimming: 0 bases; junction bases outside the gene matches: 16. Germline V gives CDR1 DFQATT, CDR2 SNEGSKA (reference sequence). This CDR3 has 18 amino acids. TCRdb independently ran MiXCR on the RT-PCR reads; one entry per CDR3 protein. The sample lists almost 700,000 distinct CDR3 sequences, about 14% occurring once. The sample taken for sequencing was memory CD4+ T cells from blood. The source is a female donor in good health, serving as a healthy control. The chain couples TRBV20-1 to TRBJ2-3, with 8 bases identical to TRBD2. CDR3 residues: CSASETWGLGSSTDTQYF. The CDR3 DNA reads TGCAGTGCTTCGGAAACCTGGGGACTAGGATCTAGCACAGATACGCAGTATTTT.